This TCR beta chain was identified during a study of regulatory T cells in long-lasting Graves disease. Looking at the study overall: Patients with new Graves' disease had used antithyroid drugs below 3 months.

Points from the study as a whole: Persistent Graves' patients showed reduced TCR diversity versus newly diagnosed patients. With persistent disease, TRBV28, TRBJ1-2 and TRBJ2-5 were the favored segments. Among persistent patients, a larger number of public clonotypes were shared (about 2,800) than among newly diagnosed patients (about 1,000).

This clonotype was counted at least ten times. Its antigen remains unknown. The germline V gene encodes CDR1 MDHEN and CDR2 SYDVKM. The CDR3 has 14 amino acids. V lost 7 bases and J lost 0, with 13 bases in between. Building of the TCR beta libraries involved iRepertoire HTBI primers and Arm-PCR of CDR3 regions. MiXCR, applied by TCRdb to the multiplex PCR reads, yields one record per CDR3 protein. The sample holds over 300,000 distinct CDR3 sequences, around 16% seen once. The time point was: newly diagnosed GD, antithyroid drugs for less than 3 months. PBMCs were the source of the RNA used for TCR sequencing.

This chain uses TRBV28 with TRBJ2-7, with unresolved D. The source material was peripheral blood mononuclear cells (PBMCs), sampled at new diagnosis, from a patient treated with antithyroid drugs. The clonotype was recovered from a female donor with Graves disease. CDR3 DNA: TGTGCCAGCAAAGGCCACAGTGCCTCCTACGAGCAGTACTTC. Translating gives CASKGHSASYEQYF.